These T cell receptor beta chains were read from a single sample in a study of blood T cell repertoires in COVID-19. Profiling relied on immunoSEQ multiplex PCR, and the TCRdb table lists in-frame clones only, not all of them. Found here are a few hundred thousand clones, about 82% of them singletons; the top ten hold roughly 12%. The sample consisted of peripheral blood. These receptors all come from a man older than 75 with acute or convalescent COVID-19. Each CDR3 is given with its conserved first and last residue. A D gene is named only where the DNA matches it firmly. Only part of the rows carry a size: once, few, many, or a class if the clone is expanded.

size	V	D	J	CDR3	DNA
.	TRBV18	TRBD1	TRBJ2-2	CASSPGQRELFF	TGTGCCAGCTCACCGGGACAGAGGGAGCTGTTTTTT
.	TRBV3-1/TRBV3-2	TRBD2	TRBJ2-7	CASSQVSGRASYEQYF	TGTGCCAGCAGCCAAGTTAGCGGGAGGGCGTCCTACGAGCAGTACTTC
once	TRBV12-5	TRBD2	TRBJ2-1	CASADQMEGTSGNWGGGEQFF	TGTGCTAGTGCTGATCAAATGGAAGGGACTAGCGGGAACTGGGGTGGCGGGGAGCAGTTCTTC
once	TRBV24-1	TRBD1	TRBJ1-2	CATRDSLYGYTF	TGTGCCACCCGGGACAGCCTCTATGGCTACACCTTC
.	TRBV3-1/TRBV3-2	.	TRBJ1-1	CASSPGVNTEAFF	TGTGCCAGCAGCCCGGGGGTGAACACTGAAGCTTTCTTT
.	TRBV19	.	TRBJ1-4	CASTRGLREKLFF	TGTGCCAGTACTCGCGGTTTAAGGGAAAAACTGTTTTTT
.	TRBV28	TRBD1	TRBJ1-1	CASTLNPRTGGEAFF	TGTGCCAGCACGCTGAACCCCCGGACAGGGGGTGAAGCTTTCTTT
few	TRBV4-3	.	TRBJ1-3	CASSQGPGTGNTIYF	TGCGCCAGCAGCCAAGGTCCAGGAACTGGAAACACCATATATTTT
few	TRBV28	.	TRBJ2-7	CASKRVRRDEQYF	TGTGCCAGCAAGCGCGTACGGAGAGACGAGCAGTACTTC
.	TRBV27	TRBD1	TRBJ2-7	CASSSIDRGNEQYF	TGTGCCAGCAGTTCAATCGACAGGGGGAACGAGCAGTACTTC
.	TRBV5-1	.	TRBJ1-4	CASSFGRGEKLFF	TGCGCCAGCAGCTTCGGTCGGGGGGAAAAACTGTTTTTT
.	TRBV7-3	.	TRBJ2-3	CASSLTRGDTQYF	TGTGCCAGCAGCTTAACCAGGGGAGATACGCAGTATTTT
.	TRBV20-1	.	TRBJ2-3	CSASAGASTDTQYF	TGCAGTGCTAGTGCAGGGGCCAGCACAGATACGCAGTATTTT
.	TRBV11-2	.	TRBJ1-1	CASSPRGRGTEAFF	TGTGCCAGCAGCCCCAGGGGAAGGGGCACTGAAGCTTTCTTT
.	TRBV6-5	.	TRBJ2-2	CASSYRGRTGELFF	TGTGCCAGCAGTTACAGGGGTAGAACCGGGGAGCTGTTTTTT
.	TRBV27	TRBD2	TRBJ2-7	CASSHGTSGTLRSYEQYF	TGTGCCAGCAGTCATGGGACTAGCGGGACCCTTCGGAGCTACGAGCAGTACTTC
.	TRBV7-2	.	TRBJ1-1	CASSLAASRGNTEAFF	TGTGCCAGCAGCTTAGCTGCTTCCAGAGGAAACACTGAAGCTTTCTTT
few	TRBV5-1	.	TRBJ1-2	CASSKALGDYGYTF	TGCGCCAGCAGTAAAGCCCTAGGGGACTATGGCTACACCTTC
once	TRBV6-2/TRBV6-3	.	TRBJ2-5	CASSYDGIQETQYF	TGTGCCAGCAGTTACGATGGCATTCAAGAGACCCAGTACTTC
.	TRBV10-3	.	TRBJ1-2	CAISDGTSNYGYTF	TGTGCCATCAGTGACGGGACATCTAACTATGGCTACACCTTC
.	TRBV12-3/TRBV12-4	TRBD1	TRBJ1-2	CASNMYRGYGYTF	TGTGCCAGCAATATGTACAGGGGCTATGGCTACACCTTC
once	TRBV28	TRBD1	TRBJ2-3	CASRRDRGRLTDTQYF	TGTGCCAGCAGGCGGGACAGGGGGCGCTTAACAGATACGCAGTATTTT
.	TRBV7-9	TRBD2	TRBJ2-3	CASSPRAGGTDTQYF	TGTGCCAGCAGCCCCCGAGCGGGGGGCACAGATACGCAGTATTTT
.	TRBV28	.	TRBJ2-1	CASGGSSYNEQFF	TGTGCCAGCGGCGGAAGCTCCTACAATGAGCAGTTCTTC
.	TRBV9	TRBD1	TRBJ1-4	CASSVDRGNEKLFF	TGTGCCAGCAGCGTAGACAGGGGGAATGAAAAACTGTTTTTT
.	TRBV7-6	TRBD1	TRBJ2-2	CASSSGTGGTGELFF	TGTGCCAGCAGCTCGGGGACAGGGGGGACCGGGGAGCTGTTTTTT
.	TRBV9	TRBD2	TRBJ2-1	CASSVLGSGNEQFF	TGTGCCAGCAGCGTATTAGGTAGCGGGAATGAGCAGTTCTTC
.	TRBV11-3	TRBD2	TRBJ2-3	CASSPGVAGDVGTDTQYF	TGTGCCAGCAGCCCCGGAGTAGCGGGAGACGTTGGGACAGATACGCAGTATTTT
.	TRBV5-4	TRBD1	TRBJ2-7	CASSFPGQGAYEQYF	TGTGCCAGCAGCTTCCCGGGACAGGGGGCCTACGAGCAGTACTTC
.	TRBV3-1/TRBV3-2	.	TRBJ1-6	CASSQGWTAENSPLHF	TGTGCCAGCAGCCAAGGGTGGACAGCCGAGAATTCACCCCTCCACTTT
many	TRBV27	TRBD1	TRBJ1-5	CASSRGDISNQPQHF	TGTGCCAGCAGCAGGGGGGATATTTCTAATCAGCCCCAGCATTTT
.	TRBV6-2/TRBV6-3	.	TRBJ1-2	CASSPPRIYGYTF	TGTGCCAGCAGCCCTCCTAGGATCTATGGCTACACCTTC
.	TRBV6-5	.	TRBJ1-2	CASSYSTNGDYGYTF	TGTGCCAGCAGTTACTCAACAAACGGGGACTATGGCTACACCTTC
.	TRBV6-5	.	TRBJ2-7	CASSKDSSYEQYF	TGTGCCAGCAGTAAGGACAGTTCCTACGAGCAGTACTTC
.	TRBV28	.	TRBJ1-5	CASSTLWGLNQPQHF	TGTGCCAGCAGTACTCTCTGGGGCCTCAATCAGCCCCAGCATTTT
.	TRBV29-1	TRBD1	TRBJ1-2	CSGGGTDYGYTF	TGCAGCGGAGGGGGGACAGACTATGGCTACACCTTC
.	TRBV7-2	TRBD1	TRBJ1-5	CASGRTGDRSNQPQHF	TGTGCCAGCGGGCGGACAGGAGATCGAAGCAATCAGCCCCAGCATTTT
.	TRBV7-2	.	TRBJ1-6	CASRGWSGNSPLHF	TGTGCCAGCAGGGGCTGGTCAGGGAATTCACCCCTCCACTTT
.	TRBV12-3/TRBV12-4	.	TRBJ2-3	CASSSENTDTQYF	TGTGCCAGCAGCAGCGAGAACACAGATACGCAGTATTTT
.	TRBV7-9	.	TRBJ1-2	CASSTPNYGYTF	TGTGCCAGCAGCACACCTAACTATGGCTACACCTTC
.	TRBV5-1	.	TRBJ2-5	CASSEGGSRDIGETQYF	TGCGCCAGCAGTGAGGGGGGGTCGAGGGACATCGGGGAGACCCAGTACTTC
.	TRBV28	TRBD1	TRBJ1-3	CASSPYRDSGNTIYF	TGTGCCAGCAGCCCTTACCGGGACAGTGGAAACACCATATATTTT
.	TRBV18	.	TRBJ1-2	CASSPKTGPTEGGYTF	TGTGCCAGCTCACCAAAGACAGGCCCTACCGAGGGTGGCTACACCTTC
.	TRBV27	.	TRBJ2-2	CASSLRRENTGELFF	TGTGCCAGCAGTTTAAGGCGGGAGAACACCGGGGAGCTGTTTTTT
.	TRBV6-6	TRBD2	TRBJ2-3	CASRGGGSDTQYF	TGTGCCAGCAGGGGGGGAGGGTCAGATACGCAGTATTTT
.	TRBV21-1	.	TRBJ1-6	CASSKERTDVDSPLHF	TGTGCCAGCAGCAAAGAGAGGACAGACGTAGATTCACCCCTCCACTTT
.	TRBV27	TRBD1	TRBJ2-2	CASSSRDRGGELFF	TGTGCCAGCAGTTCCCGGGACAGGGGGGGGGAGCTGTTTTTT
.	TRBV9	TRBD1	TRBJ1-1	CASSVLGTGYTEAFF	TGTGCCAGCAGCGTACTGGGGACAGGGTACACTGAAGCTTTCTTT
.	TRBV6-5	TRBD1	TRBJ1-4	CASSSDRGKLFF	TGTGCCAGCAGCTCGGACAGGGGGAAACTGTTTTTT
.	TRBV5-6	.	TRBJ2-1	CASSRLQGMVGNEQFF	TGTGCCAGCAGCCGACTACAGGGTATGGTCGGCAATGAGCAGTTCTTC
.	TRBV28	TRBD1	TRBJ2-7	CASSPSGTASYEQYF	TGTGCCAGCAGTCCTTCCGGGACAGCCTCCTACGAGCAGTACTTC